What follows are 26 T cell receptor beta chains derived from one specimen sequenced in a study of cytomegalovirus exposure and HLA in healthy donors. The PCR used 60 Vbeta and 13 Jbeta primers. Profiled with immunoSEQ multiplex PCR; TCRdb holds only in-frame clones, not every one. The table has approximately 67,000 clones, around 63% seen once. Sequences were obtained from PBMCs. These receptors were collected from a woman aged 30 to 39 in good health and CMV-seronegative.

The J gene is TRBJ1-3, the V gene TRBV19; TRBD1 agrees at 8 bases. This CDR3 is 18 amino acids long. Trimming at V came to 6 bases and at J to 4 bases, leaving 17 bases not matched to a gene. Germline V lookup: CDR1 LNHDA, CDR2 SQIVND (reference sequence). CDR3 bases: TGTGCCAGTAGGACCGGGACAGGCAATACTTTTTCCGGAAACACCATATATTTT. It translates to CASRTGTGNTFSGNTIYF.

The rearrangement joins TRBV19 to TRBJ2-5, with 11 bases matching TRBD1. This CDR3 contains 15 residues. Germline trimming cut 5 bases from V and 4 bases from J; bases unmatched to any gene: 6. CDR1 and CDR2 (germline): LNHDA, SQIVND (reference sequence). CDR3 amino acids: CASSLGQGAGETQYF. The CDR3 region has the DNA TGTGCCAGTAGTCTAGGACAGGGGGCCGGAGAGACCCAGTACTTC.

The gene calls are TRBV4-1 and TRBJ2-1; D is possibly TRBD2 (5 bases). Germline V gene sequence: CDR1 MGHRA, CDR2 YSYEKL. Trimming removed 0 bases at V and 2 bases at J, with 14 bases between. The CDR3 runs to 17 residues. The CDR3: CASSQDRNGVTYNEQFF. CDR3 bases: TGCGCCAGCAGCCAAGATCGGAACGGGGTAACCTACAATGAGCAGTTCTTC.

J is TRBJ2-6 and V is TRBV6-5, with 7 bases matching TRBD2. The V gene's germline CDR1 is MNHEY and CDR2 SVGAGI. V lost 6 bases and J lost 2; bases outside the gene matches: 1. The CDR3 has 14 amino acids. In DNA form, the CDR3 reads TGTGCCAGCAGGGGGGGGGCTGGGGCCAACGTCCTGACTTTC. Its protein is CASRGGAGANVLTF.

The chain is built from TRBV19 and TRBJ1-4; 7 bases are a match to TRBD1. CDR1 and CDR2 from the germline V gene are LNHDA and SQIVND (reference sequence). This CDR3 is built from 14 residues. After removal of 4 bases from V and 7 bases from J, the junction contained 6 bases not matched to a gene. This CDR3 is CASSRQGVGEKLFF. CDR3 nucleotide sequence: TGTGCCAGTAGTAGACAGGGAGTAGGTGAAAAACTGTTTTTT.

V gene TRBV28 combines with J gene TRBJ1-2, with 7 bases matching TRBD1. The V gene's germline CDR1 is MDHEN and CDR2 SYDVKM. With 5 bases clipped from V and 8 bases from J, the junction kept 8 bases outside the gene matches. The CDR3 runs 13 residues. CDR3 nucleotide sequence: TGTGCCAGCAGTAGAGACAGGGAGAGGGGCTACACCTTC. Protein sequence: CASSRDRERGYTF.

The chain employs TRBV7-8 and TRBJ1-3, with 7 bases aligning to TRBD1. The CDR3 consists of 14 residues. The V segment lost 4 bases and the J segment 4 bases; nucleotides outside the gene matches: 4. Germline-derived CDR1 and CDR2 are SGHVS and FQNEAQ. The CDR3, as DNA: TGTGCCAGCAGCTACGGACAGGCCGGAAACACCATATATTTT. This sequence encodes CASSYGQAGNTIYF.

The CDR3 here is CASSQERTGDYYEQYF. The CDR3 coding sequence is TGCGCCAGCAGCCAAGAGAGGACGGGGGACTACTACGAGCAGTACTTC. This chain connects TRBV4-3 to TRBJ2-7; TRBD2 matches at 7 bases. With V trimmed by 0 bases and J by 3 bases, 8 bases remained unmatched. CDR3 length: 16 residues. Germline-derived CDR1 and CDR2 are LGHNA and YSLEER.

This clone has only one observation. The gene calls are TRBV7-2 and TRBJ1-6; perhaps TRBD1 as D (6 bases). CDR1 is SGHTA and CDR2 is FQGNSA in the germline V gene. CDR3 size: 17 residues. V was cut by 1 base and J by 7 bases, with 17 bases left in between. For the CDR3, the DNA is TGTGCCAGCAGCTTAGGGACAGCCCGTTCTGGGAATTCACCCCTCCACTTT. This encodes CASSLGTARSGNSPLHF.

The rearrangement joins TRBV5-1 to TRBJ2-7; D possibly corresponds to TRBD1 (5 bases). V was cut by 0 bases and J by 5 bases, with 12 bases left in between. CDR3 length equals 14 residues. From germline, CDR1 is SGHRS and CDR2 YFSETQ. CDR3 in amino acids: CASSLAAQVDEQYF. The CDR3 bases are TGCGCCAGCAGCTTGGCCGCACAGGTCGACGAGCAGTACTTC.

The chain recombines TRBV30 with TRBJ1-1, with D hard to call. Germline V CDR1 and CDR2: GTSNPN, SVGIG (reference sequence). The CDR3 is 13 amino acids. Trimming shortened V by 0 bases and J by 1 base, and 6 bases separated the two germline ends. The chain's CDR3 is CAWSVSENTEAFF. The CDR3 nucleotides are TGTGCCTGGAGTGTAAGCGAGAACACTGAAGCTTTCTTT.

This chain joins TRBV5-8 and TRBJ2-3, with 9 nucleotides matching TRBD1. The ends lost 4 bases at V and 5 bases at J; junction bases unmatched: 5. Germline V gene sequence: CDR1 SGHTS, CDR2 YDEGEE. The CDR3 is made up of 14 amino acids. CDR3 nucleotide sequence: TGTGCCAGCAGCATGGACAGGGGTAGAGATACGCAGTATTTT. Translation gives CASSMDRGRDTQYF.

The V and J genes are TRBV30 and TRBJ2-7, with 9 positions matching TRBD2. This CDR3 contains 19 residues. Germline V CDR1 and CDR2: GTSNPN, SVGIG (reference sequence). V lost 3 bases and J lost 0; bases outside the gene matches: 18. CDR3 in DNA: TGTGCCTGGAGGAAACAAGGTATAGATAGTAGCGGGAGCTCCTACGAGCAGTACTTC. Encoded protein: CAWRKQGIDSSGSSYEQYF.

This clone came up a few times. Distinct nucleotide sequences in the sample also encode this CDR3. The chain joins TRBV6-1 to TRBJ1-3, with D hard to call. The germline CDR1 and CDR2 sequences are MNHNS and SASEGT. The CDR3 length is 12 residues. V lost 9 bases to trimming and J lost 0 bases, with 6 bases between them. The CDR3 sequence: CASHSSGNTIYF. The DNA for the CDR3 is TGTGCCAGTCATAGCTCTGGAAACACCATATATTTT.

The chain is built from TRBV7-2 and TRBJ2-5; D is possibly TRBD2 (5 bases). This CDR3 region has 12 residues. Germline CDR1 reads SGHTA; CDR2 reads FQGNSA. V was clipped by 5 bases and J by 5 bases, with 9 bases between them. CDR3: CASSTGVETQYF. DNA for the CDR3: TGTGCCAGCAGCACCGGGGTCGAGACCCAGTACTTC.

DNA for the CDR3: TGTGCCAGCAGCCTTGGGGGGGTGCAGACCCAGTACTTC. It codes for CASSLGGVQTQYF. The chain carries TRBV7-9 and TRBJ2-5, with 7 nucleotides matching TRBD2. Germline V gene sequence: CDR1 SEHNR, CDR2 FQNEAQ (reference sequence). The CDR3 totals 13 residues. J lost 6 bases, V lost 5 bases, and 6 bases had no gene match.

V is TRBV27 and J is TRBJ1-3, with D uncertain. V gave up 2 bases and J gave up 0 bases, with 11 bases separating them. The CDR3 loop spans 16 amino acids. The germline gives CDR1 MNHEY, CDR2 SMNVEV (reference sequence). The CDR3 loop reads CASSLNGRSSGNTIYF. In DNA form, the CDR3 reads TGTGCCAGCAGTTTAAACGGAAGGAGCTCTGGAAACACCATATATTTT.

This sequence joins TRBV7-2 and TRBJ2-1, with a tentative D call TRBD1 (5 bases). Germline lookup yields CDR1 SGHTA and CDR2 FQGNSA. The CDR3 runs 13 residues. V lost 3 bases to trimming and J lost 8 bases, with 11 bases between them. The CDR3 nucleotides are TGTGCCAGCAGCTTTCAGGGTGGCGATGAGCAGTTCTTC. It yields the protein CASSFQGGDEQFF.

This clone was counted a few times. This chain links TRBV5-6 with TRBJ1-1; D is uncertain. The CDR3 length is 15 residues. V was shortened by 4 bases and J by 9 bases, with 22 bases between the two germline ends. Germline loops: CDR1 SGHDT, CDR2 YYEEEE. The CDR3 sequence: CASSRPLGGYLKAFF. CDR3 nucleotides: TGTGCCAGCAGCCGTCCCCTTGGAGGATATCTAAAAGCTTTCTTT.

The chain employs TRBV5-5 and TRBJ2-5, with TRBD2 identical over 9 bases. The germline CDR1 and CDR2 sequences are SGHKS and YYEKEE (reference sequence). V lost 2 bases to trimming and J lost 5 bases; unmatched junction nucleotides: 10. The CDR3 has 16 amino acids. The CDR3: CASSFRVAGARETQYF. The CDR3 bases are TGTGCCAGCAGCTTTCGGGTAGCGGGGGCCCGGGAGACCCAGTACTTC.

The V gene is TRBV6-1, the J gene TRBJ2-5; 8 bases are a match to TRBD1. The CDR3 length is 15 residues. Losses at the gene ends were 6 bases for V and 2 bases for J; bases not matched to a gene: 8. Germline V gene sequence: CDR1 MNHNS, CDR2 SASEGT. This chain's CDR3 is CASRKDRVGQETQYF. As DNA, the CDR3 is TGTGCCAGCAGAAAGGACAGGGTCGGGCAAGAGACCCAGTACTTC.

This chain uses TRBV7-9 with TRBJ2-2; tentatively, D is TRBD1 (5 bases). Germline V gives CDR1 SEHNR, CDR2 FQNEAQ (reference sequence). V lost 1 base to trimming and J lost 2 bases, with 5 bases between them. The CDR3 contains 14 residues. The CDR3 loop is CASSLGGNTGELFF. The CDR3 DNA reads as TGTGCCAGCAGCTTAGGGGGCAACACCGGGGAGCTGTTTTTT.

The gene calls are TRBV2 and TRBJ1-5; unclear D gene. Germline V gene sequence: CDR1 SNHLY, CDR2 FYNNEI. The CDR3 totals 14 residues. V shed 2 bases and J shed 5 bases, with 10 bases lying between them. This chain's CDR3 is CASSEWGGDQPQHF. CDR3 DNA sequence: TGTGCCAGCAGTGAATGGGGAGGCGATCAGCCCCAGCATTTT.

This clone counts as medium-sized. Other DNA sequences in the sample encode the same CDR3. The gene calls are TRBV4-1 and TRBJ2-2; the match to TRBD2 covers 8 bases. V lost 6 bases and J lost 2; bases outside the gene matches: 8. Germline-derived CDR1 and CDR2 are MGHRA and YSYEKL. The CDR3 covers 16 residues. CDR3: CASSHTTSDNTGELFF. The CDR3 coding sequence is TGCGCCAGCAGTCATACGACTAGCGACAACACCGGGGAGCTGTTTTTT.

The CDR3 nucleotides read TGTGCCAGCAGCCCAAGCCGAAGCTTAAACACCGGGGAGCTGTTTTTT. Residues: CASSPSRSLNTGELFF. The chain employs TRBV9 and TRBJ2-2; D is unresolved. The CDR3 loop spans 16 amino acids. From germline, CDR1 is SGDLS and CDR2 YYNGEE. Trimming took 4 bases from V and 2 from J, leaving 15 bases between them. Complete variable domain (other parts from reference TRBV9 and TRBJ2-2): DSGVTQTPKHLITATGQRVTLRCSPRSGDLSVYWYQQSLDQGLQFLIQYYNGEERAKGNILERFSAQQFPDLHSELNLSSLELGDSALYFCASSPSRSLNTGELFFGEGSRLTVL.

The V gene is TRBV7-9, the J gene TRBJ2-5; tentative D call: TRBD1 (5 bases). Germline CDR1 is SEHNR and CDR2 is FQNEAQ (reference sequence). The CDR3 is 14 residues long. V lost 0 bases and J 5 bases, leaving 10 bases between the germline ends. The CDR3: CASSLARRQETQYF. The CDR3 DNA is TGTGCCAGCAGCTTAGCTAGGCGACAGGAGACCCAGTACTTC. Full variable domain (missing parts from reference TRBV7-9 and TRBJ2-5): DTGVSQNPRHKITKRGQNVTFRCDPISEHNRLYWYRQTLGQGPEFLTYFQNEAQLEKSRLLSDRFSAERPKGSFSTLEIQRTEQGDSAMYLCASSLARRQETQYFGPGTRLLVL.